This T cell receptor beta chain was identified during a study of OX40 agonist ivuxolimab in advanced cancers. The data were produced by immunoSEQ multiplex PCR, yet TCRdb's version contains in-frame clones alone and is incomplete. The sample has fewer than 25,000 clones; about 83% are singletons. This material consisted of CD4+ or CD8+ T cells sorted from blood, taken in a trial of the OX40 agonist ivuxolimab. The receptor was isolated from an adult with an advanced solid tumor such as melanoma, head and neck, liver or kidney cancer.

The CDR3 region is CASSPVGGLNTGELFF. The CDR3 coding sequence is TGTGCCAGCAGCCCGGTCGGCGGCTTGAACACCGGGGAGCTGTTTTTT. This chain uses TRBV7-8 with TRBJ2-2; D gene ambiguous. CDR1 SGHVS and CDR2 FQNEAQ come from the germline V gene. Trimming removed 5 bases from V and 1 base from J, with 14 bases in between. The CDR3 is made up of 16 amino acids. The full variable domain, its missing parts supplied by reference TRBV7-8 and TRBJ2-2, is GAGVSQSPRYKVAKRGQDVALRCDPISGHVSLFWYQQALGQGPEFLTYFQNEAQLDKSGLPSDRFFAERPEGSVSTLKIQRTQQEDSAVYLCASSPVGGLNTGELFFGEGSRLTVL.